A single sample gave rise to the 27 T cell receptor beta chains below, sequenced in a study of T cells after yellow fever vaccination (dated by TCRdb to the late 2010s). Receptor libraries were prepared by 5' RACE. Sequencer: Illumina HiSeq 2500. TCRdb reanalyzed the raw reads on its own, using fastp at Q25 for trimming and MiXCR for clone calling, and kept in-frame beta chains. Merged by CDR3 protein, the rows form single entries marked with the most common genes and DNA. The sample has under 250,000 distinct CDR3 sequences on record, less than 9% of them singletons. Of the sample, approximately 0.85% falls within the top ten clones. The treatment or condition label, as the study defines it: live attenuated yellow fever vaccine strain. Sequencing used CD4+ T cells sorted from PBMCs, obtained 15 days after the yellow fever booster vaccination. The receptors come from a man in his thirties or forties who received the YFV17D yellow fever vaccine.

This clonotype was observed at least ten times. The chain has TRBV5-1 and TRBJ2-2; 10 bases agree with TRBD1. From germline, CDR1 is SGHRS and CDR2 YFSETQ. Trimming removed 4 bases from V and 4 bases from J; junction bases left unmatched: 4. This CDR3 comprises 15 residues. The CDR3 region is CASSLRDRGTGELFF. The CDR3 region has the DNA TGCGCCAGCAGCCTCCGGGACAGGGGCACCGGGGAGCTGTTTTTT.

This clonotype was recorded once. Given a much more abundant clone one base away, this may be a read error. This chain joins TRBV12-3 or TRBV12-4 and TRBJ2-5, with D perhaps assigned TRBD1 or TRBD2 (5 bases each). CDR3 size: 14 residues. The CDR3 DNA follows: TGTGCCAGAAGTTTGACCGGGACCCAAGAGACCCAGTACTTC. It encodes CARSLTGTQETQYF.

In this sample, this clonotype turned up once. CDR3 bases: TGTGCCAGCACAACTAGTCGCAATGAGCAGTTCTTC. Protein sequence: CASTTSRNEQFF. The chain couples TRBV28 to TRBJ2-1, with D tentatively TRBD2 (5 bases). Germline V gives CDR1 MDHEN, CDR2 SYDVKM. V dropped 7 bases and J dropped 6 bases, with 10 bases sitting between them. The CDR3 covers 12 residues. Based on the CDR3 plus reference TRBV28 and TRBJ2-1, the full variable domain is DVKVTQSSRYLVKRTGEKVFLECVQDMDHENMFWYRQDPGLGLRLIYFSYDVKMKEKGDIPEGYSVSREKKERFSLILESASTNQTSMYLCASTTSRNEQFFGPGTRLTVL.

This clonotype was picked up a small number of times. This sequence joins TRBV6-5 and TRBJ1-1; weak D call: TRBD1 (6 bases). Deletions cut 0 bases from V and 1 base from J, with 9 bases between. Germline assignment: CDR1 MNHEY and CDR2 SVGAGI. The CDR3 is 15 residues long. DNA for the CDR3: TGTGCCAGCAGTTACTCGGGGGCAGGGAACACTGAAGCTTTCTTT. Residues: CASSYSGAGNTEAFF.

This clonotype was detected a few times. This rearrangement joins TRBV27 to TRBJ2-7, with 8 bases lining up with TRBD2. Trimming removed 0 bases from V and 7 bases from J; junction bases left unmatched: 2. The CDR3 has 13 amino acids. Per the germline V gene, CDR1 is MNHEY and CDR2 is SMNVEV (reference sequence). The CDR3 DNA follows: TGTGCCAGCAGTTTATCTCGGGAGGGGGAGCAGTACTTC. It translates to CASSLSREGEQYF.

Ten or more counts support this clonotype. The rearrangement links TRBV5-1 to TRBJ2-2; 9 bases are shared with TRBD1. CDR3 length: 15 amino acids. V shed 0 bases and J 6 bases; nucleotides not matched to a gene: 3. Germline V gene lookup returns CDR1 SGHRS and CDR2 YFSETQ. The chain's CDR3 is CASSLDRGQAGELFF. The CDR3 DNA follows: TGCGCCAGCAGCTTGGACAGGGGGCAGGCCGGGGAGCTGTTTTTT.

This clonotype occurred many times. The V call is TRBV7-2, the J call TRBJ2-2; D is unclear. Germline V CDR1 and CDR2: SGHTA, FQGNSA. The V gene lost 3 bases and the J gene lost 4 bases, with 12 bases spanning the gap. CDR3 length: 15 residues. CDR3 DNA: TGTGCCAGCAGCTTTAGAAACCCGTCCACCGGGGAGCTGTTTTTT. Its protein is CASSFRNPSTGELFF.

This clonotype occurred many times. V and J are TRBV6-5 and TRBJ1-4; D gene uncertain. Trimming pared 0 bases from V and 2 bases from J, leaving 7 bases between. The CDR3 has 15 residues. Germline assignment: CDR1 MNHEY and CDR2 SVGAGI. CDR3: CASSYSEATNEKLFF. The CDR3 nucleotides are TGTGCCAGCAGTTACTCAGAAGCGACTAATGAAAAACTGTTTTTT.

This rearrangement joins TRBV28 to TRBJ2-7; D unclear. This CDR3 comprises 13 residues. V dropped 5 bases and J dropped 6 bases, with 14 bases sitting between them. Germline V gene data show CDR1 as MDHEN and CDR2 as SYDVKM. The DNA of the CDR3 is TGTGCCAGCAGTCCTTACCGACTGGGCGAGCAGTACTTC. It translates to CASSPYRLGEQYF.

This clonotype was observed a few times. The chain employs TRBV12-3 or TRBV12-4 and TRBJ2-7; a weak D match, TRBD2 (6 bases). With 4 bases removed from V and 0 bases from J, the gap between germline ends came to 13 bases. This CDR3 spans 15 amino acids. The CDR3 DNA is TGTGCCAGCAGTTCGACGGGAGTCGGCTCCTACGAGCAGTACTTC. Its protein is CASSSTGVGSYEQYF.

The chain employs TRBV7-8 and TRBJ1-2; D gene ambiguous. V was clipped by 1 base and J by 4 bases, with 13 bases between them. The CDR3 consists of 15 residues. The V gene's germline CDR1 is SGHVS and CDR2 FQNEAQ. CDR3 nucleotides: TGTGCCAGCAGCTTAGAGTCGCGGGGTTCCTATGGCTACACCTTC. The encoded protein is CASSLESRGSYGYTF.

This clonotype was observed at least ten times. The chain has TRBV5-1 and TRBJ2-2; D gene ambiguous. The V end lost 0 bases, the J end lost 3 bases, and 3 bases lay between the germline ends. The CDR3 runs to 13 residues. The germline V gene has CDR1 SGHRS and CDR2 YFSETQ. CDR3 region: CASSLDHTGELFF. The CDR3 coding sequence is TGCGCCAGCAGCTTGGACCACACCGGGGAGCTGTTTTTT.

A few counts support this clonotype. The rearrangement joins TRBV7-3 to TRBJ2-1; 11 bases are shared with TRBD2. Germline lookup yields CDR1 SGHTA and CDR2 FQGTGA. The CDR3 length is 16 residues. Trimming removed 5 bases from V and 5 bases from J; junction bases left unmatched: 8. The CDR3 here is CASSPNSGRAHNEQFF. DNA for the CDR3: TGTGCCAGCAGCCCAAATAGCGGGAGGGCCCACAATGAGCAGTTCTTC.

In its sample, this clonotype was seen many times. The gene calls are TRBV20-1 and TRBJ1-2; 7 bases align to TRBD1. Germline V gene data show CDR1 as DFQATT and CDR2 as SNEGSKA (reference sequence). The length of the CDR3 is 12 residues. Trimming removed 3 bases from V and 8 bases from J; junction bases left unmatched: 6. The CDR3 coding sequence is TGCAGTGCTAGTCAGGCAGGGGGAGGCTACACCTTC. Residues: CSASQAGGGYTF.

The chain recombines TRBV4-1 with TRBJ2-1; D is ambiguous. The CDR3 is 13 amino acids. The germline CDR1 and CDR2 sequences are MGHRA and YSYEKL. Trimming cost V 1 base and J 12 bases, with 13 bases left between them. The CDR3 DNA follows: TGCGCCAGCAGCCAAGCCCGACCGGGTGCGCAGTTCTTC. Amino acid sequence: CASSQARPGAQFF.

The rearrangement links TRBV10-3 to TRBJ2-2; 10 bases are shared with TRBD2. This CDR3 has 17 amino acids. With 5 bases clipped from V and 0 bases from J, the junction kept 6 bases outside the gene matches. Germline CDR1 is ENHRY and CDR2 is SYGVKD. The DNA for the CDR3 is TGTGCCATCAGTAGGTCTACTAGCGGGGCGAACACCGGGGAGCTGTTTTTT. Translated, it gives CAISRSTSGANTGELFF.

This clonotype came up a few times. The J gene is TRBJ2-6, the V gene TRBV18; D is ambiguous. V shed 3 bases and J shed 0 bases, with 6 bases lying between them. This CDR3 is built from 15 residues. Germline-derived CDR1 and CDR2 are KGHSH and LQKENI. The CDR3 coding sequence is TGTGCCAGCTCACCCTACAGCTCTGGGGCCAACGTCCTGACTTTC. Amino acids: CASSPYSSGANVLTF. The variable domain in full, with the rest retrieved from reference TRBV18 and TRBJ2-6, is NAGVMQNPRHLVRRRGQEARLRCSPMKGHSHVYWYRQLPEEGLKFMVYLQKENIIDESGMPKERFSAEFPKEGPSILRIQQVVRGDSAAYFCASSPYSSGANVLTFGAGSRLTVL.

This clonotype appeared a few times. CDR3 protein: CASSEGPNQPQHF. CDR3 nucleotides: TGTGCCAGCAGCGAGGGACCGAATCAGCCCCAGCATTTT. J is TRBJ1-5 and V is TRBV7-2; a weak D match, TRBD1 (5 bases). This CDR3 has 13 residues. From germline, CDR1 is SGHTA and CDR2 FQGNSA. V was cut by 5 bases and J by 4 bases, with 9 bases left in between.

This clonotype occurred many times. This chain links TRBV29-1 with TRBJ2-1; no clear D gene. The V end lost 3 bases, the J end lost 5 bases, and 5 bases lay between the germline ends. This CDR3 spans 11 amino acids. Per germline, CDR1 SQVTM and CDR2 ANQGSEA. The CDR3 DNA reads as TGCAGCGTTGATGCCCACAATGAGCAGTTCTTC. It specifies CSVDAHNEQFF.

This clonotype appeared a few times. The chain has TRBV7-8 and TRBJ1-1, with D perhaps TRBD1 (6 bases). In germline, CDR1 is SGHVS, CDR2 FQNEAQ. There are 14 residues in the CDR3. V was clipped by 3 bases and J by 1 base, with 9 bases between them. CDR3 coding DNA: TGTGCCAGCAGCTTGGGACAATGGAACACTGAAGCTTTCTTT. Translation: CASSLGQWNTEAFF.

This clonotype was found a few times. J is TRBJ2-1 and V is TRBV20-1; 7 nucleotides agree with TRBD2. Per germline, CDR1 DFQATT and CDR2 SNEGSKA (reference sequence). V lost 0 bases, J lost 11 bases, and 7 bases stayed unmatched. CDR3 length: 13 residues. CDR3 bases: TGCAGTGCTAGAGATCTGGGCGGGAGCAAGCAGTTCTTC. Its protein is CSARDLGGSKQFF.

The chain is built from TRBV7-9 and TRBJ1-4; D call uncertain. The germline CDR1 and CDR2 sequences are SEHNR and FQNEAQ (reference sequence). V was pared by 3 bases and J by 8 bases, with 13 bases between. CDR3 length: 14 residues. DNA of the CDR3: TGTGCCAGCAGCTTCGTTCGCGAGGACGAAAAACTGTTTTTT. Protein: CASSFVREDEKLFF.

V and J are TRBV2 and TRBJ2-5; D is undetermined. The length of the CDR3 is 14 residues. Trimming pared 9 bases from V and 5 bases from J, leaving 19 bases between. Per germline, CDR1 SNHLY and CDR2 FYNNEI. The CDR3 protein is CASTGGGLMETQYF. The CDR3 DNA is TGTGCCAGTACTGGCGGCGGTCTGATGGAGACCCAGTACTTC.

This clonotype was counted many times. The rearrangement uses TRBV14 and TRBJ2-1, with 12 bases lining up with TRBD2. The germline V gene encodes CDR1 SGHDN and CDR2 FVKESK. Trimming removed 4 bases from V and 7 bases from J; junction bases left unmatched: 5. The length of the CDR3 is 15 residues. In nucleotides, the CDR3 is TGTGCCAGCAGCCCTCGACTAGCGGGAGAGAATGAGCAGTTCTTC. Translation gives CASSPRLAGENEQFF.

CDR3 residues: CASSLARGGARAYNEQFF. For the CDR3, the DNA is TGTGCCAGCAGCTTAGCCCGGGGGGGAGCGAGGGCCTACAATGAGCAGTTCTTC. The chain carries TRBV7-2 and TRBJ2-1; 8 positions match TRBD2. Trimming cost V 0 bases and J 2 bases; bases outside gene matches: 9. In germline, CDR1 is SGHTA, CDR2 FQGNSA. This CDR3 contains 18 residues.

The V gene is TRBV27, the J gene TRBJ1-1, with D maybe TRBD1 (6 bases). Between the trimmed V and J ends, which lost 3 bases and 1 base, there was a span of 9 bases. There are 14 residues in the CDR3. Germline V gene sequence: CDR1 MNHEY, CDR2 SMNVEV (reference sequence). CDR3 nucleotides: TGTGCCAGCAGTTTCGGGGGGGCGAACACTGAAGCTTTCTTT. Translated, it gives CASSFGGANTEAFF.

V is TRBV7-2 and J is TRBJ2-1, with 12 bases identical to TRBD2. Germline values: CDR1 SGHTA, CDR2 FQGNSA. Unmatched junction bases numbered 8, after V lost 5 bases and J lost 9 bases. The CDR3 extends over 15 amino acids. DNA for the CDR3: TGTGCCAGCAGCATGACTAGCGGGAGAGGGGGTGAGCAGTTCTTC. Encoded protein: CASSMTSGRGGEQFF.